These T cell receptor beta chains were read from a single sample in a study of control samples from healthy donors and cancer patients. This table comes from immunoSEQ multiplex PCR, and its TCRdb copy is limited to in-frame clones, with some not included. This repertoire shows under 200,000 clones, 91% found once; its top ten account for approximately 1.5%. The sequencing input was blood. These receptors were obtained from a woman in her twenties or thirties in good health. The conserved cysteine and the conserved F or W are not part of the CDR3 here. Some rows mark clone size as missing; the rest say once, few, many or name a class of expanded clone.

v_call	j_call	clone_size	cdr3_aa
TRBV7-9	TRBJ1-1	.	ASSSKQGRNTEAF
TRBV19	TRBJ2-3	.	ASSKWDTQY
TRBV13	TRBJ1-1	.	ASSLRLNTEAF
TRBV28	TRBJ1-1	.	ASSPNRAEAF
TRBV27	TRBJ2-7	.	ASSLQGPPYEQY
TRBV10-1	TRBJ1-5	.	ARQGPQPQH
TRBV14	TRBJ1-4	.	ASSLRAGEKLF
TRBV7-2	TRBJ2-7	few	ASSPGQGAYEQY
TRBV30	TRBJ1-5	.	AWSSGGNQPQH
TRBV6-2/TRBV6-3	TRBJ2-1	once	ASSTTLAGSYNEQF
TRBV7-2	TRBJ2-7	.	ASSLALAGGGEQY
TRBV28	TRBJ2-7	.	ASSLLAGASYEQY
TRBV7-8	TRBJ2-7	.	ASSLAGGVYEQY
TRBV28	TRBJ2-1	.	ASSLPSGSRNEQF
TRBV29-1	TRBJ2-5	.	SLRDRGYQETQY
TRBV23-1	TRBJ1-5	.	ASSQSGGGQPQH
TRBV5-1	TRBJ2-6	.	ASSLGQGAQGANVLT
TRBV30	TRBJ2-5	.	AWSVGGQPLGETQY
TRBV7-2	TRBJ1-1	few	ASRSSTGNTEAF
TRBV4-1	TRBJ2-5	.	ASSQDQAGGLQETQY
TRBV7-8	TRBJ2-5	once	ASSGRGRYQETQY
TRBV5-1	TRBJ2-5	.	ASSSDSPQETQY
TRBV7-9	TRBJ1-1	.	ASRPGGEAF
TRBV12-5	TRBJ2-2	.	ASGLGVGGELF
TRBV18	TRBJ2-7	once	ASSPGQVHEQY
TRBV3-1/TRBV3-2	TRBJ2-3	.	ASSQDPLVVFTDTQY
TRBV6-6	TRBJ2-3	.	ASSYSTSTDTQY
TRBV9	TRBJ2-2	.	ASSLSSGRGNTGELF
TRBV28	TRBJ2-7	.	ASSLLGGEQY
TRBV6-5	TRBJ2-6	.	ASTVSGSGANVLT
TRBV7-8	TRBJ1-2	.	ASSIDRGANYGYT
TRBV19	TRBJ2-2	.	ASRGGVFTGELF
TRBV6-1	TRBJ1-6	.	ASSVRDRGYNSPLH
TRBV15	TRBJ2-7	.	ATSRDSASYYEQY
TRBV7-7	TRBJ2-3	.	ASSPGTGWTADTQY
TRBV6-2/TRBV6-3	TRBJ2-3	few	ASSYFSTDTQY
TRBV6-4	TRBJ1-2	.	ASSPQGGNGYT
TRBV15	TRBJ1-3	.	ATSRGDRGRSTGNTIY
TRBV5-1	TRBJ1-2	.	ASSRDRTSNYGYT
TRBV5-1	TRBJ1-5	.	ASSVDGNNQPQH
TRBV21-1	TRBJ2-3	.	ASRKAGGTQY
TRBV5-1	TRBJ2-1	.	ASSLSQAWNEQF
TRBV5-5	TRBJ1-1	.	ASSKQGLTEAF
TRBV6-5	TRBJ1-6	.	ASSPRQGGNSPLH
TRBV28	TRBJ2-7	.	ASTSGPRYEQY
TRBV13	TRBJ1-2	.	ASSGTGVTNYGYT
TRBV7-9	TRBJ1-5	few	ASSLQGNQPQH
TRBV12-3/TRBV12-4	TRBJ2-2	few	ASSSDGELF
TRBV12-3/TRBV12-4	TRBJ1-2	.	ASSLQGYGYT
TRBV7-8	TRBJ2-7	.	ASRTGRAPSYEQY
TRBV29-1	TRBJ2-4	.	SGIDRGRRNIQY
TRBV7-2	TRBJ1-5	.	ASSPGGNQPQH
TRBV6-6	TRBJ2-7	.	ASRNQGNYYEQY
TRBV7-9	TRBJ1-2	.	ASSLGETGGHYGYT
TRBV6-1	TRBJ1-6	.	ASSDGENSSPLH
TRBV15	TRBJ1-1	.	ATKTDMNTEAF
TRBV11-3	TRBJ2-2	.	ASSPRQGRTGELF
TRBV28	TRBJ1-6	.	ASRGQGTNSPLH